The clone carrying this T cell receptor (beta chain) has only a few counts. This entry comes from a study of patients and donors after allogeneic stem cell transplantation. The CDR3 sequence is 14 residues long. V gave up 2 bases and J gave up 6 bases, with 12 bases separating them. Germline V gene sequence: CDR1 SGHTA, CDR2 FQGNSA. MiXCR was run by TCRdb on the RT-PCR reads, yielding one entry per CDR3 protein. The sample yields hundreds of thousands of distinct CDR3 sequences, roughly 13% seen once. This TCR was sampled from a human donor who was either an allogeneic HSCT recipient or a stem cell or donor lymphocyte infusion donor (not recorded which). It is not recorded whose cells these are; they may come from a transplant donor. The rearrangement links TRBV7-2 to TRBJ2-3; weak D call: TRBD2 (5 bases). The specimen sequenced was blood, either unsorted or a sorted T cell fraction (not recorded which). CDR3 loop: CASSLLGVGDTQYF. The CDR3 DNA follows: TGTGCCAGCAGCTTACTCGGGGTGGGTGATACGCAGTATTTT.